The 15 T cell receptor beta chains below come from one sample, sequenced in a study of cytotoxic CD8 clonotypes in ibrutinib-treated CLL. Method: immunoSEQ multiplex PCR; TCRdb's copy keeps in-frame clones and lacks some. The repertoire holds more than 15,000 clones, around three fifths seen once, with 20% to 30% in the top ten. The source material was PBMCs, sampled after 12 months of ibrutinib treatment. All receptors derive from a human donor with chronic lymphocytic leukemia.

The chain carries TRBV6-5 and TRBJ2-1; unclear D gene. The V gene lost 0 bases and the J gene lost 7 bases, with 7 bases spanning the gap. Germline CDR1 reads MNHEY; CDR2 reads SVGAGI. The CDR3 runs 13 residues. CDR3 nucleotides: TGTGCCAGCAGTTACTCGTTGGGTAATGAGCAGTTCTTC. Encoded protein: CASSYSLGNEQFF.

The V gene is TRBV18, the J gene TRBJ1-3; D gene unclear. V was shortened by 3 bases and J by 3 bases, with 12 bases between the two germline ends. This CDR3 comprises 15 residues. Germline CDR1 is KGHSH and CDR2 is LQKENI. DNA for the CDR3: TGTGCCAGCTCACCCTCTGGTGGTTTTGGAAACACCATATATTTT. It is translated as CASSPSGGFGNTIYF.

The chain combines TRBV4-2 with TRBJ1-5; D unresolved. CDR3 length: 12 amino acids. V lost 9 bases, J lost 7 bases, and 13 bases lay in between. Germline CDR1 and CDR2: LGHNA and YNFKEQ. In nucleotides, the CDR3 is TGTGCCAGTGGGGAGGGAGGACAGCCCCAGCATTTT. Translation gives CASGEGGQPQHF.

This clone appeared a single time. The V call is TRBV7-9, the J call TRBJ2-5; TRBD1 might be the D (5 bases). The germline V and J ends were trimmed by 1 base and 0 bases, with 12 bases remaining between them. Germline V gene lookup returns CDR1 SEHNR and CDR2 FQNEAQ (reference sequence). The CDR3 has 16 residues. The CDR3 spells CASSLGRATDQETQYF. In DNA form, the CDR3 reads TGTGCCAGCAGCTTAGGCAGGGCTACAGACCAAGAGACCCAGTACTTC.

CDR3 in amino acids: CASSSDWLDHEQYF. The CDR3 coding sequence is TGTGCCAGCAGCTCAGATTGGCTAGACCACGAGCAGTACTTC. This chain uses TRBV7-9 with TRBJ2-7; no clear D gene. From germline, CDR1 is SEHNR and CDR2 FQNEAQ (reference sequence). Trimming shortened V by 4 bases and J by 5 bases, and 15 bases separated the two germline ends. This CDR3 is built from 14 residues.

The chain links TRBV25-1 to TRBJ2-7; TRBD1 matches 8 bases. Trimming at V came to 5 bases and at J to 9 bases, leaving 12 bases not matched to a gene. The CDR3 totals 14 residues. Germline V lookup: CDR1 MGHDK, CDR2 SYGVNS. CDR3 in amino acids: CASSLSGTGSPQYF. DNA of the CDR3: TGTGCCAGCAGTCTCTCCGGGACAGGAAGTCCGCAGTACTTC.

The sample holds one count of this clone. The gene calls are TRBV11-3 and TRBJ1-2; D is perhaps TRBD1 (5 bases). This CDR3 contains 13 residues. CDR1 and CDR2 from the germline V gene are SGHNT and YENEEA. V dropped 5 bases and J dropped 6 bases, with 13 bases sitting between them. The CDR3 nucleotides read TGTGCCAGCAGCCGGGGACCCTCGGATGGCTACACCTTC. It yields the protein CASSRGPSDGYTF.

This chain links TRBV16 with TRBJ1-2; D not resolved. With 8 bases removed from V and 0 bases from J, the gap between germline ends came to 10 bases. The CDR3 has 13 residues. The germline V gene encodes CDR1 KGHSY and CDR2 FQNENV. CDR3 nucleotides: TGTGCCAGCCTCCCGGGGTCTAACTATGGCTACACCTTC. Encoded protein: CASLPGSNYGYTF.

The chain joins TRBV6-6 to TRBJ2-5, with 7 positions matching TRBD2. The CDR3 spans 14 residues. CDR1 and CDR2 (germline): MNHNY, SVGAGI (reference sequence). The V segment lost 2 bases and the J segment 2 bases; nucleotides outside the gene matches: 2. DNA for the CDR3: TGTGCCAGCAGTTACCCCGGGGGGCAAGAGACCCAGTACTTC. It is translated as CASSYPGGQETQYF.

V gene TRBV6-5 combines with J gene TRBJ2-1, with 7 bases lining up with TRBD2. CDR3 length equals 16 residues. Unmatched junction bases numbered 6, after V lost 0 bases and J lost 4 bases. Germline-derived CDR1 and CDR2 are MNHEY and SVGAGI. In DNA, the CDR3 is TGTGCCAGCAGTTACTCGAGCGGGGCGGGATACAATGAGCAGTTCTTC. This encodes CASSYSSGAGYNEQFF.

The CDR3 DNA is TGTGCCTCTTCTTCCGGCGGCTACGAGCAGTACTTC. Translation: CASSSGGYEQYF. The genes are TRBV19 and TRBJ2-7; the D is unclear. The CDR3 extends over 12 amino acids. Looked up from germline, CDR1 is LNHDA and CDR2 is SQIVND (reference sequence). Trimming cost V 11 bases and J 3 bases, with 14 bases left between them.

J is TRBJ2-3 and V is TRBV27; D is ambiguous. The CDR3 is 13 amino acids. Germline V gives CDR1 MNHEY, CDR2 SMNVEV (reference sequence). The V and J ends lost 1 base and 4 bases respectively, with 6 bases between them. The CDR3 sequence is CASSLYSPDTQYF. The CDR3 DNA reads TGTGCCAGCAGTTTATACAGCCCAGATACGCAGTATTTT.

J is TRBJ2-7 and V is TRBV25-1; D is uncertain. Trimming stripped 0 bases from V and 1 base from J, with 16 bases between. Germline loops: CDR1 MGHDK, CDR2 SYGVNS. This CDR3 region has 17 residues. CDR3 sequence: CASSEYVVTATSYEQYF. DNA of the CDR3: TGTGCCAGCAGTGAATATGTTGTAACAGCTACTTCCTACGAGCAGTACTTC.

The rearrangement links TRBV5-6 to TRBJ1-2; 8 bases agree with TRBD1. Per germline, CDR1 SGHDT and CDR2 YYEEEE. J gave up 8 bases and V 0 bases, and 6 bases lay outside the gene matches. The CDR3 contains 14 residues. CDR3 in DNA: TGTGCCAGCAGCTTGGGACAGGGGTACACCGGCTACACCTTC. This sequence encodes CASSLGQGYTGYTF. The variable domain in full, completed from reference TRBV5-6 and TRBJ1-2, reads DAGVTQSPTHLIKTRGQQVTLRCSPKSGHDTVSWYQQALGQGPQFIFQYYEEEERQRGNFPDRFSGHQFPNYSSELNVNALLLGDSALYLCASSLGQGYTGYTFGSGTRLTVV.

This rearrangement joins TRBV19 to TRBJ2-7; TRBD1 is a possible D gene (7 bases). Trimming removed 5 bases from V and 2 bases from J, with 16 bases in between. From germline, CDR1 is LNHDA and CDR2 SQIVND (reference sequence). This CDR3 region has 15 residues. Here the CDR3 reads CASSVRRGPTYEQYF. CDR3 DNA sequence: TGTGCCAGTAGTGTGAGGAGGGGGCCTACCTACGAGCAGTACTTC.